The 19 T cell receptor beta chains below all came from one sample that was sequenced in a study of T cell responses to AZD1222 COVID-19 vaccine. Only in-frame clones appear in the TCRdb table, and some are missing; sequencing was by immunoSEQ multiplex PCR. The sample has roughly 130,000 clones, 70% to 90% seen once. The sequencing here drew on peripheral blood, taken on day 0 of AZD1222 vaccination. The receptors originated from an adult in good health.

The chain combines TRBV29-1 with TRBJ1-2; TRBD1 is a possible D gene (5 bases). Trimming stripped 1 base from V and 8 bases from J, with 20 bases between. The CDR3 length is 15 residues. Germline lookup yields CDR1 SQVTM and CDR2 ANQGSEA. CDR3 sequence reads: CSVEAGSRETGGYTF. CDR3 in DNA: TGCAGCGTTGAAGCTGGATCCAGGGAAACGGGGGGCTACACCTTC.

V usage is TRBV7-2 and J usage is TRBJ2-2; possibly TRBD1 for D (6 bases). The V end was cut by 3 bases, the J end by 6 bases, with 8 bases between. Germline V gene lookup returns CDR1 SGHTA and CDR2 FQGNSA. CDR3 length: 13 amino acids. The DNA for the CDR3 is TGTGCCAGCAGCTTCGACAGGTCCGGGGAGCTGTTTTTT. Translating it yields CASSFDRSGELFF.

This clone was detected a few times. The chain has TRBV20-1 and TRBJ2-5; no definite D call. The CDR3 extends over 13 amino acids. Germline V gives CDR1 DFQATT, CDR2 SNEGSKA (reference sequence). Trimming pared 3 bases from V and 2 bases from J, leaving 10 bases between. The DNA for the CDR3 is TGCAGTGCTAGTAACCTACCTCAAGAGACCCAGTACTTC. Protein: CSASNLPQETQYF.

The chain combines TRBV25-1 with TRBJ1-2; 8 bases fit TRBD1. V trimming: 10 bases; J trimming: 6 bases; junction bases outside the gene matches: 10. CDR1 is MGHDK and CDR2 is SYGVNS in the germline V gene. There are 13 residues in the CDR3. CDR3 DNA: TGTGCCACTTGGCAGGGGGCCCTAGATGGCTACACCTTC. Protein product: CATWQGALDGYTF.

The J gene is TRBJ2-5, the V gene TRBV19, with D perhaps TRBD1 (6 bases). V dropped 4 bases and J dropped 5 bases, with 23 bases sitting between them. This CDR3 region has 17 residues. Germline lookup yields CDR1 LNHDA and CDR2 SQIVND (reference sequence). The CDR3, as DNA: TGTGCCAGTAGTACCCTCGACAGGAGAACCTTAGACGAGACCCAGTACTTC. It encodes CASSTLDRRTLDETQYF.

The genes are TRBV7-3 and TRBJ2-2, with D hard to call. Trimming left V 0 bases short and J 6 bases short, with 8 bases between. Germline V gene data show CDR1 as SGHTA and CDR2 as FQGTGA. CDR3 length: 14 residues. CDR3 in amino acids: CASSLTSTAGELFF. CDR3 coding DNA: TGTGCCAGCAGCTTAACGTCGACGGCCGGGGAGCTGTTTTTT.

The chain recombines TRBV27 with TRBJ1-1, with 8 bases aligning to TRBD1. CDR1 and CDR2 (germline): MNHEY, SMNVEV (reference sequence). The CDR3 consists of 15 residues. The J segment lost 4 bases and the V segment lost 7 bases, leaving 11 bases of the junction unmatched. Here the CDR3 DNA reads TGTGCCAGCACCTCACTTGGACAGGGAAGCACTGAAGCTTTCTTT. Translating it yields CASTSLGQGSTEAFF.

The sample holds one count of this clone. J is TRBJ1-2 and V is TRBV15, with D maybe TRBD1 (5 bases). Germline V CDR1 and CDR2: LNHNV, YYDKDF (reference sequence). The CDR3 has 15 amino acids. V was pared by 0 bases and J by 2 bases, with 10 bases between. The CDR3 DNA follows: TGTGCCACCAGCAGAGAGCGGACACTAAACTATGGCTACACCTTC. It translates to CATSRERTLNYGYTF.

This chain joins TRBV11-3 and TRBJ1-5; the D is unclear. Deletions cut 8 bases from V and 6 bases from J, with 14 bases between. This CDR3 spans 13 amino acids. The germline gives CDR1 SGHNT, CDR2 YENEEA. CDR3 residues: CASAQNPLQPQHF. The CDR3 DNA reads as TGTGCCAGCGCACAAAACCCTCTTCAGCCCCAGCATTTT.

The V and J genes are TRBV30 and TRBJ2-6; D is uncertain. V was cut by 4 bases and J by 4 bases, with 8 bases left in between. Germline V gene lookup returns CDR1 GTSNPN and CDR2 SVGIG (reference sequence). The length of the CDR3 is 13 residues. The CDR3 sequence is CAWTPVGANVLTF. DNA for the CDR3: TGTGCCTGGACGCCTGTGGGGGCCAACGTCCTGACTTTC.

CDR3 coding DNA: TGTGCTAGTGGTACAAGACAGGGCTACACCTTC. It yields the protein CASGTRQGYTF. The J gene is TRBJ1-2, the V gene TRBV12-5, with D possibly being TRBD1 (5 bases). Trimming left V 5 bases short and J 8 bases short, with 9 bases between. The CDR3 covers 11 residues. CDR1 and CDR2 (germline): LGHNT, FRNRAP.

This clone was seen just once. As DNA, the CDR3 is TGTGCCAGCAGCTTGGCGAACTACGAGCAGTACTTC. This sequence encodes CASSLANYEQYF. J is TRBJ2-7 and V is TRBV7-9; D uncertain. V lost 3 bases to trimming and J lost 3 bases, with 6 bases between them. The CDR3 is made up of 12 amino acids. Germline assignment: CDR1 SEHNR and CDR2 FQNEAQ (reference sequence).

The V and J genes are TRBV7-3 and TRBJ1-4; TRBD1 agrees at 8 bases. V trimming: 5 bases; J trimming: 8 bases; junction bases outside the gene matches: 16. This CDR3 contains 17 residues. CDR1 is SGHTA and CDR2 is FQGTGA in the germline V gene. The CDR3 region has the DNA TGTGCCAGCAGCCCCTTTGGGCTACAGGGGGGCAACGAAAAACTGTTTTTT. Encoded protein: CASSPFGLQGGNEKLFF. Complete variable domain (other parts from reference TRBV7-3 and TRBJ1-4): GAGVSQTPSNKVTEKGKYVELRCDPISGHTALYWYRQSLGQGPEFLIYFQGTGAADDSGLPNDRFFAVRPEGSVSTLKIQRTERGDSAVYLCASSPFGLQGGNEKLFFGSGTQLSVL.

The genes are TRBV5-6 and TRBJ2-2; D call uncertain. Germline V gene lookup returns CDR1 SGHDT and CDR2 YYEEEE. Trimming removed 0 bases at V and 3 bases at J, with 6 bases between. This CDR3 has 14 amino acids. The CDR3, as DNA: TGTGCCAGCAGCTTGGATCCGTACACCGGGGAGCTGTTTTTT. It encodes CASSLDPYTGELFF.

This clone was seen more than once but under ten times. The CDR3 DNA reads as TGCGCCAGCAGTGATAACAGGGGCCTAATCTACGAGCAGTACTTC. Translation: CASSDNRGLIYEQYF. V usage is TRBV10-1 and J usage is TRBJ2-7; 7 bases agree with TRBD1. The CDR3 has 15 amino acids. Germline values: CDR1 WNHNN, CDR2 SYGVQD (reference sequence). J lost 3 bases, V lost 3 bases, and 8 bases had no gene match.

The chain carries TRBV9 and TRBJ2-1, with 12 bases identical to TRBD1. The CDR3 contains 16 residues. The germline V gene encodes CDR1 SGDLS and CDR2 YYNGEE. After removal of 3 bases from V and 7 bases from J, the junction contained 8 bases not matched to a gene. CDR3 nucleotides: TGTGCCAGCAGCGCCGATACGGGACAGGGGGCGAATGAGCAGTTCTTC. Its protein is CASSADTGQGANEQFF.

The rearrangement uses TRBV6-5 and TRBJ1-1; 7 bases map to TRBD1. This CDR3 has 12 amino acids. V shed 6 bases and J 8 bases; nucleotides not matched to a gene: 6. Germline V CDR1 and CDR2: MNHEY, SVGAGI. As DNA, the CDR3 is TGTGCCAGCAGCGGGACAGCCTCGGAAGCTTTCTTT. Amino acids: CASSGTASEAFF.

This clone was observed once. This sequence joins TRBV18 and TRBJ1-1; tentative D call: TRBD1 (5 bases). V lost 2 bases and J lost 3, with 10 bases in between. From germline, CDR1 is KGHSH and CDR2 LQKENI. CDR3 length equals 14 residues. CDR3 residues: CASSPSPGHTEAFF. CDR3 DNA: TGTGCCAGCTCACCAAGTCCAGGGCACACTGAAGCTTTCTTT.

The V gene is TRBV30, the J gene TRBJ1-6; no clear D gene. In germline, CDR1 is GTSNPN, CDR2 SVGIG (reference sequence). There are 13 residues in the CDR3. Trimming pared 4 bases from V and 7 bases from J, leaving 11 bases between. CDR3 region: CAWIGQPNSPLHF. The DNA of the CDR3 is TGTGCCTGGATAGGGCAGCCCAATTCACCCCTCCACTTT.